This T cell receptor (beta chain) comes out of a study of PD-1 blockade in classical Hodgkin lymphoma. A word on this clone: Its specificity is not known.

Study observations and caveats: Patients starting nivolumab under 1 year after ASCT were excluded. Compared with baseline, CD4+ but not CD8+ TCR diversity had risen significantly by C4D1. For complete responders, baseline diversity was comparable to that of newly diagnosed patients.

The protocol was immunoSEQ multiplex PCR, while the TCRdb copy is restricted to in-frame clones and leaves out a portion. The sample records over 75,000 clones, just over 90% being singletons. Time point here: cycle 4 day 1 (C4D1), after 6 weeks of nivolumab. Relapse after autologous stem cell transplantation occurred in every patient, and brentuximab vedotin exposure varied. Complete response, partial response or progressive disease was recorded as best response. V lost 6 bases to trimming and J lost 2 bases, with 5 bases between them. Germline V gives CDR1 SEHNR, CDR2 FQNEAQ (reference sequence). CDR3 length: 11 amino acids.

The chain carries TRBV7-9 and TRBJ2-7; D remains unclear. This clonotype originated in a human donor with classical Hodgkin lymphoma. This sample comprised peripheral blood mononuclear cells (PBMCs), obtained before the fourth cycle of nivolumab. The CDR3 bases are TGTGCCAGCAGGGATACCTACGAGCAGTACTTC. It translates to CASRDTYEQYF.